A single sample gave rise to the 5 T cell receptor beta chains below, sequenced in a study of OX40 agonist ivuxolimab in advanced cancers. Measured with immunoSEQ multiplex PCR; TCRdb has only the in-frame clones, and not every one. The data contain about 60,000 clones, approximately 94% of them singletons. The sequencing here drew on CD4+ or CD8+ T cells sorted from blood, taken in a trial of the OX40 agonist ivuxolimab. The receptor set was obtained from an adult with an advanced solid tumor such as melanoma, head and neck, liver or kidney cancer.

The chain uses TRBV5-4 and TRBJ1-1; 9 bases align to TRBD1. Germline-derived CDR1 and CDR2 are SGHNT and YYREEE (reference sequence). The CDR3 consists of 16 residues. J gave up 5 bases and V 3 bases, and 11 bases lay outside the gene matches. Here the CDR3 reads CASSSYMDRGGTEAFF. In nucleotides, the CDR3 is TGTGCCAGCAGCTCCTATATGGACAGGGGCGGAACTGAAGCTTTCTTT.

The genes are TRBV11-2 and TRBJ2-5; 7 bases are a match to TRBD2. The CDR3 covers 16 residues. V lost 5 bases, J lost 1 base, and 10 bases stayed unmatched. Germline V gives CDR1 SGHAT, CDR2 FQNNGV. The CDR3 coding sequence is TGTGCCAGCAGCCAGTCGTGGCGGGAGACCCAAGAGACCCAGTACTTC. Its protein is CASSQSWRETQETQYF.

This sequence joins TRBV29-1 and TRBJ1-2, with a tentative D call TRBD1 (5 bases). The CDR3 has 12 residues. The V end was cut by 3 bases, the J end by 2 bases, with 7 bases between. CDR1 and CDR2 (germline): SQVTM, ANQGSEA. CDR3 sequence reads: CSVDDRNYGYTF. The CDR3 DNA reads TGCAGCGTTGACGACAGAAACTATGGCTACACCTTC.

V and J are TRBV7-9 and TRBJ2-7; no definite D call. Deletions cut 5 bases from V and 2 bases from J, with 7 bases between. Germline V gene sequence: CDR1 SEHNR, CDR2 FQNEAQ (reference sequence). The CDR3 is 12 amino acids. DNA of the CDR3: TGTGCCAGCAGCCCGCACGCCTACGAGCAGTACTTC. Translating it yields CASSPHAYEQYF.

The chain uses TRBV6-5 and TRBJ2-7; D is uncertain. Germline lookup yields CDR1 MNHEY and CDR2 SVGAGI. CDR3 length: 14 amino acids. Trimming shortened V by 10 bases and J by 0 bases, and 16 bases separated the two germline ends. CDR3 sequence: CATTLTASSYEQYF. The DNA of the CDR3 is TGTGCCACCACGCTTACTGCCAGCTCCTACGAGCAGTACTTC.